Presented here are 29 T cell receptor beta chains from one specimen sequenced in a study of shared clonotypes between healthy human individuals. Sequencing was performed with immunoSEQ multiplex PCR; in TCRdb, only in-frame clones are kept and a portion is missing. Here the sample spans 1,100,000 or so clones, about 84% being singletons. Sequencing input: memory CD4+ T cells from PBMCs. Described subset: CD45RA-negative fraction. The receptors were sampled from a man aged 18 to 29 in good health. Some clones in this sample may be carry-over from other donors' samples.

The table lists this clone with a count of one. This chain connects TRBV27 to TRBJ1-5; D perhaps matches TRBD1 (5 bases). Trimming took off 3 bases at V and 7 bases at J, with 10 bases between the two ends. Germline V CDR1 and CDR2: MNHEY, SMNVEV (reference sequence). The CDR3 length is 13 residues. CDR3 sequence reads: CASSLGVNQPQHF. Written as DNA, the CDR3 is TGTGCCAGCAGTTTGGGGGTTAACCAGCCCCAGCATTTT.

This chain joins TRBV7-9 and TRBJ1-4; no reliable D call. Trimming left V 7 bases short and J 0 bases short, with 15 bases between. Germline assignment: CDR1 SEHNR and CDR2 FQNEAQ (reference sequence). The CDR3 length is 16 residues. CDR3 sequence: CASTFITGATNEKLFF. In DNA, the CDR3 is TGTGCCAGCACCTTTATCACGGGTGCAACTAATGAAAAACTGTTTTTT.

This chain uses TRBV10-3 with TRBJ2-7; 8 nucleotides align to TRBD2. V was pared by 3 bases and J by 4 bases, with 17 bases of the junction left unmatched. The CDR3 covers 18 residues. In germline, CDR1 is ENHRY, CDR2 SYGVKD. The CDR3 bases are TGTGCCATCAGTGACCCCTCGGGAGGGACCAGTTATACATACGAGCAGTACTTC. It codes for CAISDPSGGTSYTYEQYF.

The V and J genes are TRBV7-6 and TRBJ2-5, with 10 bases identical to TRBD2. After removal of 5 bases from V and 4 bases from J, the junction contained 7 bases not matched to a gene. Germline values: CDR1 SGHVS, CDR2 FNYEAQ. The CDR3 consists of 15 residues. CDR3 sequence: CASSPLAGVRETQYF. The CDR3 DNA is TGTGCCAGCAGCCCGCTAGCGGGAGTCCGAGAGACCCAGTACTTC.

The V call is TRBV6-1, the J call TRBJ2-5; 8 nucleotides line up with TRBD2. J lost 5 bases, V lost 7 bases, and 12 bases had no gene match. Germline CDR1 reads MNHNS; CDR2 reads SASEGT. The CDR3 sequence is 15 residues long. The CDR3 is CASNIAGSFGETQYF. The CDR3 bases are TGTGCCAGCAACATAGCGGGATCCTTTGGGGAGACCCAGTACTTC.

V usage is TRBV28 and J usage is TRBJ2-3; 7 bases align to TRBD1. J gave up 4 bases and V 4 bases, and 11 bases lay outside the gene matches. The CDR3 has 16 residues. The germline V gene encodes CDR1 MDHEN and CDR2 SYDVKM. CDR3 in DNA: TGTGCCAGCAGTTCAGTTGGGACAGTCGGGGCAGATACGCAGTATTTT. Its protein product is CASSSVGTVGADTQYF.

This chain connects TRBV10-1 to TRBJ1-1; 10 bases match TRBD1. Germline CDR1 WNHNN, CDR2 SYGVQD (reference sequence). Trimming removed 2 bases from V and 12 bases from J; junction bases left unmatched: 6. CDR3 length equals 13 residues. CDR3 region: CASSEPDRGLTFF. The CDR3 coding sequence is TGCGCCAGCAGTGAGCCGGACAGGGGGTTGACTTTCTTT.

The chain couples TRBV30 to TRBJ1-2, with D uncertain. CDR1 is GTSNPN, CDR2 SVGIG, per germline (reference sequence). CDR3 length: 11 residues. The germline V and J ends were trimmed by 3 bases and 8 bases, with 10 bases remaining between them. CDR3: CAWRGIGGYTF. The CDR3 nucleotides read TGTGCCTGGAGGGGGATCGGGGGCTACACCTTC. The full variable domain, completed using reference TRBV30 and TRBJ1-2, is SQTIHQWPATLVQPVGSPLSLECTVEGTSNPNLYWYRQAAGRGLQLLFYSVGIGQISSEVPQNLSASRPQDRQFILSSKKLLLSDSGFYLCAWRGIGGYTFGSGTRLTVV.

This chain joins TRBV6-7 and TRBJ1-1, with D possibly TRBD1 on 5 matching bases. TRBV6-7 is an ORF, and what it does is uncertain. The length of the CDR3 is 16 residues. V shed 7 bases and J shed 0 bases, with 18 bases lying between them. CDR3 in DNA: TGTGCCAGCAATTTAATGGGGGAGGGCATGAACACTGAAGCTTTCTTT. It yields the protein CASNLMGEGMNTEAFF.

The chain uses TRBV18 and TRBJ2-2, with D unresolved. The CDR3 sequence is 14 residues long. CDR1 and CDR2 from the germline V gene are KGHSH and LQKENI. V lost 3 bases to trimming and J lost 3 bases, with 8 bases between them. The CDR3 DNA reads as TGTGCCAGCTCACCGTACCGCGACACCGGGGAGCTGTTTTTT. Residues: CASSPYRDTGELFF.

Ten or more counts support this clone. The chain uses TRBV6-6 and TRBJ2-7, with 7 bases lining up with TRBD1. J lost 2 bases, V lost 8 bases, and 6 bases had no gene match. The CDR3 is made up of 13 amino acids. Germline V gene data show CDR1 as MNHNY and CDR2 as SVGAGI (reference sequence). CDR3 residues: CASWDSETYEQYF. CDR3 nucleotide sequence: TGTGCCAGCTGGGACAGCGAAACCTACGAGCAGTACTTC.

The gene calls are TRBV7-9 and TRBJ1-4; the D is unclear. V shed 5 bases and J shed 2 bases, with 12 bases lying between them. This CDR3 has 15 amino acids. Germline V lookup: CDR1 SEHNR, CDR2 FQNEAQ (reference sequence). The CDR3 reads CASSPTRDTNEKLFF. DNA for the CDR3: TGTGCCAGCAGCCCGACCCGAGACACTAATGAAAAACTGTTTTTT. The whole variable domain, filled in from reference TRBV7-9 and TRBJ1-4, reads DTGVSQNPRHKITKRGQNVTFRCDPISEHNRLYWYRQTLGQGPEFLTYFQNEAQLEKSRLLSDRFSAERPKGSFSTLEIQRTEQGDSAMYLCASSPTRDTNEKLFFGSGTQLSVL.

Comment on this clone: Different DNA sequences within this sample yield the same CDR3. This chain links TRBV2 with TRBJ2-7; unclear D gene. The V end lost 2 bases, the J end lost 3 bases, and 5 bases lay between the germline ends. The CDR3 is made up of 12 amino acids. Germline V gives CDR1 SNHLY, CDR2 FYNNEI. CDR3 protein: CASSELGYEQYF. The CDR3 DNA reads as TGTGCCAGCAGTGAATTGGGCTACGAGCAGTACTTC.

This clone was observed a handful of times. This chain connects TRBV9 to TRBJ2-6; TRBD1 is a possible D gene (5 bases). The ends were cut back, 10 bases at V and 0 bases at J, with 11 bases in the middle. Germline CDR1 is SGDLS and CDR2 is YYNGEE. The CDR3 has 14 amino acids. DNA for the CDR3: TGTGCCTCAGGGCCCCCCTCTGGGGCCAACGTCCTGACTTTC. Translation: CASGPPSGANVLTF.

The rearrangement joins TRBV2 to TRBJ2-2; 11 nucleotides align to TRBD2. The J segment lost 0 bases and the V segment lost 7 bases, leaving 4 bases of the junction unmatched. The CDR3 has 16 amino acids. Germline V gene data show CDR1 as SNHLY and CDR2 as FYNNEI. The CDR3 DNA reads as TGTGCCAGCATTAAACTAGCGGGGGCGAACACCGGGGAGCTGTTTTTT. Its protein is CASIKLAGANTGELFF.

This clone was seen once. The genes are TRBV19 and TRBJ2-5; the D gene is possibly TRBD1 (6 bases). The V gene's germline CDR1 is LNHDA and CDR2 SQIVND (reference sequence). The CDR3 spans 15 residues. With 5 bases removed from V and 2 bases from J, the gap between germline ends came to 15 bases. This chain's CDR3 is CASSLTGHFQETQYF. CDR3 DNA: TGTGCCAGTAGTCTCACGGGACATTTTCAAGAGACCCAGTACTTC.

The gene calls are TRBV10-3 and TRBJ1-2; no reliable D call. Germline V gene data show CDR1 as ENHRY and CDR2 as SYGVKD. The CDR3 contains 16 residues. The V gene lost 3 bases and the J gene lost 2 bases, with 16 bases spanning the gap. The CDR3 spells CAISEILQPANYGYTF. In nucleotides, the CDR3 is TGTGCCATCAGTGAAATCCTTCAGCCAGCAAACTATGGCTACACCTTC.

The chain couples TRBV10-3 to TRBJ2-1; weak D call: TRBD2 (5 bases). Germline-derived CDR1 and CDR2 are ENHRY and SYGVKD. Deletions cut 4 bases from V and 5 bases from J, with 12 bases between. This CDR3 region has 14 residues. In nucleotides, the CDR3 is TGTGCCATCAGTGTCAGTCTGGGAGACAATGAGCAGTTCTTC. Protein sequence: CAISVSLGDNEQFF.

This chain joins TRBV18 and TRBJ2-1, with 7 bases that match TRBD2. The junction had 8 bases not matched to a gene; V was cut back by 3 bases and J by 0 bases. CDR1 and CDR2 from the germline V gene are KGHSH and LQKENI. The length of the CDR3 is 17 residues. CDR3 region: CASSPVSGGSSYNEQFF. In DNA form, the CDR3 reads TGTGCCAGCTCACCGGTCTCCGGGGGGAGCTCCTACAATGAGCAGTTCTTC.

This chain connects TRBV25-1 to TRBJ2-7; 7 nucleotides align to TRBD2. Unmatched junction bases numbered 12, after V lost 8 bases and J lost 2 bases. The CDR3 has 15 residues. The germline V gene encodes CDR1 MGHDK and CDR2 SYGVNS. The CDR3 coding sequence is TGTGCCAGCTCTTCTCTAGCGGCCGGAGCCTACGAGCAGTACTTC. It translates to CASSSLAAGAYEQYF.

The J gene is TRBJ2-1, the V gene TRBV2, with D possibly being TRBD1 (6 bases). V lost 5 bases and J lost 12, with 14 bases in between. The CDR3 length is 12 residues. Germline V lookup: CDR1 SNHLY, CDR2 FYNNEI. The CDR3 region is CASSLERGGQFF. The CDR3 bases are TGTGCCAGCAGTCTTGAGAGAGGGGGGCAGTTCTTC.

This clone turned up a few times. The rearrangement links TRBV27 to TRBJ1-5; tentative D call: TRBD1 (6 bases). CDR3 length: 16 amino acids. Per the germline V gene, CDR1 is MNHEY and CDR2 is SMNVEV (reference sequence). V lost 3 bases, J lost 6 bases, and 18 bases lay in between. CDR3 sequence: CASSLRGGRGLQPQHF. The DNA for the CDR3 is TGTGCCAGCAGTTTGCGCGGGGGGCGGGGGCTTCAGCCCCAGCATTTT.

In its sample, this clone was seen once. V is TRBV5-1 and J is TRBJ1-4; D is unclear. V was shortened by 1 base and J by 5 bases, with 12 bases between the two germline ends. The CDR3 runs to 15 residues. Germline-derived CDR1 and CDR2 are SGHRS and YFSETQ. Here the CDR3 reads CASSLMSQRNEKLFF. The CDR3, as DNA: TGCGCCAGCAGCTTGATGTCGCAGAGGAATGAAAAACTGTTTTTT.

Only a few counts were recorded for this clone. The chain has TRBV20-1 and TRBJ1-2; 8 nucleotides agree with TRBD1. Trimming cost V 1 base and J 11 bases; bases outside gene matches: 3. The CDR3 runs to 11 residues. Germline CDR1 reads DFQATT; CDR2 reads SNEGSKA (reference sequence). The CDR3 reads CSARGRTGYTF. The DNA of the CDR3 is TGCAGTGCTAGAGGTCGGACAGGGTACACCTTC.

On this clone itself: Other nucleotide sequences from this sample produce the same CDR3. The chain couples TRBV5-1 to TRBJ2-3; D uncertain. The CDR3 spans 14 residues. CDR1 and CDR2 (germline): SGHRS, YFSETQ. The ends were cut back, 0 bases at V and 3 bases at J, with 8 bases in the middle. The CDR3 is CASSLGLVTDTQYF. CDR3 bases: TGCGCCAGCAGCTTGGGGCTAGTGACAGATACGCAGTATTTT.

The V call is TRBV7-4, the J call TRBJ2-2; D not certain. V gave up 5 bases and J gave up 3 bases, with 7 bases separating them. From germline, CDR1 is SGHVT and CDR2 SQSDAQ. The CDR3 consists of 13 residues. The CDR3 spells CASSPQYTGELFF. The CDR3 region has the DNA TGTGCCAGCAGCCCTCAATACACCGGGGAGCTGTTTTTT.

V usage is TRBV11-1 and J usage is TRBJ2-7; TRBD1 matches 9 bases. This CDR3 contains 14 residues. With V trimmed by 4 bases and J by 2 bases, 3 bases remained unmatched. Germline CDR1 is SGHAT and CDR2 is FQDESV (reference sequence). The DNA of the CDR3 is TGTGCCAGCAGCTCGGACAGGGGACCCTACGAGCAGTACTTC. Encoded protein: CASSSDRGPYEQYF.

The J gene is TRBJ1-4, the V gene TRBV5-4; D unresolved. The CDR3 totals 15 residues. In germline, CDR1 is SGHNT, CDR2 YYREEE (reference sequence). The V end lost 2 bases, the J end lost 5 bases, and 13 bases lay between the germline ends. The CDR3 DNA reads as TGTGCCAGCAGCTTTCGCGGCGGACTAAATGAAAAACTGTTTTTT. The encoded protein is CASSFRGGLNEKLFF.

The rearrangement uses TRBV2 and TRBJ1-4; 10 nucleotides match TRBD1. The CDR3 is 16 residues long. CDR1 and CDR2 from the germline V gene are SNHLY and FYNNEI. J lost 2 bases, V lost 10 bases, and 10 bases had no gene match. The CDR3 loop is CATSRQGAYTNEKLFF. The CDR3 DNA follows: TGTGCCACGTCCCGACAGGGGGCCTATACTAATGAAAAACTGTTTTTT.